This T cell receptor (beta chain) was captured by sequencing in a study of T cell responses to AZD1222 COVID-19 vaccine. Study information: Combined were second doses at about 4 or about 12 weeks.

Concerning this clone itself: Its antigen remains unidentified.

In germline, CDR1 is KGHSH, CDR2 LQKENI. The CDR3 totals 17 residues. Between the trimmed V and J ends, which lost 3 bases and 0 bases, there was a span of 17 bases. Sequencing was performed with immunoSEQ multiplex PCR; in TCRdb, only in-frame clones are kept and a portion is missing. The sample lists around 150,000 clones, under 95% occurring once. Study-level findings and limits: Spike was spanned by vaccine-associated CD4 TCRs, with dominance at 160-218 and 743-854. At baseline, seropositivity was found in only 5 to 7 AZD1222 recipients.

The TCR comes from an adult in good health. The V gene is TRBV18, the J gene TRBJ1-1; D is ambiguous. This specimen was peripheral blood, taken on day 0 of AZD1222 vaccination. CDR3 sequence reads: CASSPSRRQTMNTEAFF. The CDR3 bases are TGTGCCAGCTCACCGAGTAGGCGGCAAACCATGAACACTGAAGCTTTCTTT.